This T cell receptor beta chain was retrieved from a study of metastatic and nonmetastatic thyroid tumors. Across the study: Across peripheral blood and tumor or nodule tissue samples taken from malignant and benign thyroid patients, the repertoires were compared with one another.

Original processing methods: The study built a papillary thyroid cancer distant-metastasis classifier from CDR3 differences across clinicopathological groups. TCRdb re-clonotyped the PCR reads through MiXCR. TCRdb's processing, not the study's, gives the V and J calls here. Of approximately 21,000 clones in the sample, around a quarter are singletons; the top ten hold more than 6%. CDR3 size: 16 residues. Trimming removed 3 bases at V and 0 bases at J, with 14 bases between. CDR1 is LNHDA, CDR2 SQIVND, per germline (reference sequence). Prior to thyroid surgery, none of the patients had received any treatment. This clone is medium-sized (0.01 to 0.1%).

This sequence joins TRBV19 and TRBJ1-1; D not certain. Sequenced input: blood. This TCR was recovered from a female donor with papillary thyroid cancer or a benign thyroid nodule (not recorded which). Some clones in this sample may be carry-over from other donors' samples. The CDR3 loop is CASSIGPTNMNTEAFF. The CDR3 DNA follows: TGTGCCAGTAGTATCGGACCGACAAACATGAACACTGAAGCTTTCTTT.